The 20 T cell receptor beta chains presented below share a single source sample, sequenced in a study of long-term antiretroviral therapy in people with HIV. Sequencing used immunoSEQ v3.0 at survey level. Using immunoSEQ multiplex PCR, the repertoire was profiled, and TCRdb retains in-frame clones only, with some absent. The sample carries approximately 25,000 clones, over 90% recorded once. Sequences were derived from unsorted PBMCs, sampled 7.6 years after starting antiretroviral therapy. Receptor source: a middle-aged woman with HIV.

The V and J genes are TRBV5-4 and TRBJ1-2; 10 nucleotides align to TRBD1. Germline CDR1 reads SGHNT; CDR2 reads YYREEE (reference sequence). The CDR3 has 18 amino acids. The V and J ends lost 0 bases and 4 bases, in that order; junction bases with no gene match: 12. The chain's CDR3 is CASSLAPPGQGEFYGYTF. DNA of the CDR3: TGTGCCAGCAGCTTGGCCCCACCTGGACAGGGGGAATTCTATGGCTACACCTTC.

J is TRBJ1-1 and V is TRBV5-1; no clear D. CDR3 size: 14 residues. The V end lost 7 bases, the J end lost 4 bases, and 17 bases lay between the germline ends. Per germline, CDR1 SGHRS and CDR2 YFSETQ. The CDR3 reads CASFSDGGGTEAFF. DNA of the CDR3: TGCGCCAGCTTCTCCGACGGAGGCGGCACTGAAGCTTTCTTT. Variable domain in full (rest from reference TRBV5-1 and TRBJ1-1): KAGVTQTPRYLIKTRGQQVTLSCSPISGHRSVSWYQQTPGQGLQFLFEYFSETQRNKGNFPGRFSGRQFSNSRSEMNVSTLELGDSALYLCASFSDGGGTEAFFGQGTRLTVV.

J is TRBJ2-3 and V is TRBV27; 7 positions match TRBD2. This CDR3 contains 16 residues. The J segment lost 4 bases and the V segment lost 3 bases, leaving 10 bases of the junction unmatched. The germline CDR1 and CDR2 sequences are MNHEY and SMNVEV (reference sequence). CDR3 nucleotide sequence: TGTGCCAGCAGTTTTAGGACTAGTTTTGACCCAGATACGCAGTATTTT. It encodes CASSFRTSFDPDTQYF.

The V and J genes are TRBV18 and TRBJ1-5; D gene ambiguous. V lost 2 bases, J lost 2 bases, and 7 bases lay in between. The CDR3 sequence is 14 residues long. In germline, CDR1 is KGHSH, CDR2 LQKENI. DNA for the CDR3: TGTGCCAGCTCACCAGGGAAGGGCAATCAGCCCCAGCATTTT. Protein product: CASSPGKGNQPQHF.

The J gene is TRBJ1-2, the V gene TRBV4-3; no clear D gene. Germline V gene sequence: CDR1 LGHNA, CDR2 YSLEER. V dropped 5 bases and J dropped 8 bases, with 15 bases sitting between them. The CDR3 runs to 13 residues. CDR3: CASSSSDFGGYTF. In DNA, the CDR3 is TGCGCCAGCAGCTCAAGCGATTTCGGGGGCTACACCTTC.

The V call is TRBV27, the J call TRBJ1-6; D gene unclear. The CDR3 length is 14 residues. Germline loops: CDR1 MNHEY, CDR2 SMNVEV (reference sequence). Trimming took 5 bases from V and 13 from J, leaving 18 bases between them. The CDR3 loop reads CASSPREKAAPLHF. The CDR3 DNA is TGTGCCAGCAGTCCTCGGGAAAAAGCGGCCCCCCTCCACTTT.

This rearrangement joins TRBV2 to TRBJ1-5; possibly TRBD1 for D (5 bases). V lost 7 bases and J 2 bases, leaving 12 bases between the germline ends. The germline V gene has CDR1 SNHLY and CDR2 FYNNEI. The CDR3 has 14 amino acids. The CDR3 sequence: CASIEVGGNQPQHF. The CDR3 nucleotides read TGTGCCAGCATCGAGGTGGGGGGCAATCAGCCCCAGCATTTT. Looking up the rest from reference TRBV2 and TRBJ1-5 gives the full variable domain: EPEVTQTPSHQVTQMGQEVILRCVPISNHLYFYWYRQILGQKVEFLVSFYNNEISEKSEIFDDQFSVERPDGSNFTLKIRSTKLEDSAMYFCASIEVGGNQPQHFGDGTRLSIL.

The chain uses TRBV5-1 and TRBJ2-7; D might be TRBD1 (5 bases). Germline lookup yields CDR1 SGHRS and CDR2 YFSETQ. This CDR3 contains 14 residues. Trimming left V 2 bases short and J 2 bases short, with 11 bases between. The CDR3: CASSFREAPYEQYF. The CDR3 DNA reads as TGCGCCAGCAGCTTCAGGGAAGCCCCCTACGAGCAGTACTTC.

This clone has just a few counts. This chain links TRBV6-1 with TRBJ1-2, with 9 nucleotides matching TRBD1. J lost 4 bases, V lost 7 bases, and 4 bases had no gene match. Germline lookup yields CDR1 MNHNS and CDR2 SASEGT. The CDR3 is 13 residues long. The CDR3 reads CASMWTGAYGYTF. The CDR3 DNA sequence: TGTGCCAGCATGTGGACAGGGGCCTATGGCTACACCTTC.

The genes are TRBV10-3 and TRBJ1-5, with unresolved D. CDR1 ENHRY and CDR2 SYGVKD come from the germline V gene. V was shortened by 10 bases and J by 3 bases, with 10 bases between the two germline ends. The length of the CDR3 is 12 residues. The CDR3 reads CATGQPNQPQHF. The CDR3 bases are TGTGCCACCGGGCAGCCCAATCAGCCCCAGCATTTT.

The chain links TRBV19 to TRBJ2-7, with D possibly TRBD2 on 7 matching bases. V was cut by 3 bases and J by 4 bases, with 19 bases left in between. CDR3 length equals 16 residues. The germline gives CDR1 LNHDA, CDR2 SQIVND (reference sequence). CDR3 sequence reads: CASSIGTTRGKYEQYF. The DNA for the CDR3 is TGTGCCAGTAGTATTGGGACTACTAGGGGGAAATACGAGCAGTACTTC. Supplemented by reference TRBV19 and TRBJ2-7, the full variable domain reads DGGITQSPKYLFRKEGQNVTLSCEQNLNHDAMYWYRQDPGQGLRLIYYSQIVNDFQKGDIAEGYSVSREKKESFPLTVTSAQKNPTAFYLCASSIGTTRGKYEQYFGPGTRLTVT.

CDR3 residues: CASTPGLVGQYF. Here the CDR3 DNA reads TGTGCCAGCACTCCGGGACTTGTTGGACAGTACTTC. The chain uses TRBV6-1 and TRBJ2-7; D may be TRBD2 (6 bases). The CDR3 sequence is 12 residues long. Germline-derived CDR1 and CDR2 are MNHNS and SASEGT. The V gene lost 7 bases and the J gene lost 10 bases, with 17 bases spanning the gap.

V is TRBV5-4 and J is TRBJ1-2; 7 positions match TRBD1. The germline V gene has CDR1 SGHNT and CDR2 YYREEE (reference sequence). V trimming: 3 bases; J trimming: 6 bases; junction bases outside the gene matches: 2. The CDR3 totals 12 residues. Here the CDR3 reads CASSSGTDGYTF. The CDR3 DNA sequence: TGTGCCAGCAGCTCGGGGACAGATGGCTACACCTTC.

The chain links TRBV6-4 to TRBJ1-6, with TRBD1 identical over 8 bases. The CDR3 loop spans 15 amino acids. Per the germline V gene, CDR1 is MRHNA and CDR2 is SNTAGT. V trimming: 6 bases; J trimming: 8 bases; junction bases outside the gene matches: 9. CDR3 bases: TGTGCCAGCAGCCAGACAGGGGTTGTGGATTCACCCCTCCACTTT. This encodes CASSQTGVVDSPLHF.

This clone was detected only once. The V and J genes are TRBV5-1 and TRBJ1-1; 9 bases are shared with TRBD1. Trimming took 3 bases from V and 6 from J; bases not matched to a gene: 6. CDR1 is SGHRS, CDR2 YFSETQ, per germline. The length of the CDR3 is 14 residues. This CDR3 is CASSWTGAPAEAFF. DNA for the CDR3: TGCGCCAGCAGCTGGACAGGGGCTCCAGCTGAAGCTTTCTTT.

The gene calls are TRBV29-1 and TRBJ1-1; D possibly corresponds to TRBD1 (6 bases). The CDR3 sequence is 12 residues long. The V and J ends lost 6 bases and 7 bases respectively, with 15 bases between them. Germline V lookup: CDR1 SQVTM, CDR2 ANQGSEA. The CDR3 bases are TGCAGCGTCGACCCGGGGGGCGTTGAAGCTTTCTTT. Translation: CSVDPGGVEAFF.

The chain uses TRBV29-1 and TRBJ2-5; D might be TRBD1 (6 bases). The CDR3 extends over 15 amino acids. The V gene lost 3 bases and the J gene lost 3 bases, with 17 bases spanning the gap. Germline CDR1 reads SQVTM; CDR2 reads ANQGSEA. The CDR3 DNA is TGCAGCGTTGAGCTATGGGGGCCAGGAAAAGAGACCCAGTACTTC. Protein product: CSVELWGPGKETQYF.

This clone has only one observation. V and J are TRBV7-2 and TRBJ2-7; 7 bases line up with TRBD1. This CDR3 region has 15 residues. J lost 4 bases, V lost 5 bases, and 11 bases had no gene match. Looked up from germline, CDR1 is SGHTA and CDR2 is FQGNSA. CDR3 nucleotides: TGTGCCAGCAGCCTCAAAACCGGGACAGCTTACGAGCAGTACTTC. Translating it yields CASSLKTGTAYEQYF.

The rearrangement links TRBV4-1 to TRBJ1-2; D gene unclear. There are 14 residues in the CDR3. Germline loops: CDR1 MGHRA, CDR2 YSYEKL. V gave up 1 base and J gave up 4 bases, with 10 bases separating them. The CDR3 DNA reads TGCGCCAGCAGCCAAGCCGCGGGCCTCTATGGCTACACCTTC. As protein: CASSQAAGLYGYTF.

The chain uses TRBV6-4 and TRBJ1-4; D gene uncertain. Germline CDR1 and CDR2: MRHNA and SNTAGT. V was shortened by 1 base and J by 6 bases, with 15 bases between the two germline ends. This CDR3 has 16 amino acids. CDR3 DNA sequence: TGTGCCAGCAGTGACTTCCCCTGGGAGGGCGATGAAAAACTGTTTTTT. Translation gives CASSDFPWEGDEKLFF.